A single sample gave rise to the 27 T cell receptor beta chains below, sequenced in a study of cytomegalovirus exposure and HLA in healthy donors. 60 Vbeta and 13 Jbeta primers were used in PCR. Assay: immunoSEQ multiplex PCR; the TCRdb copy retains only in-frame clones and omits some. The repertoire holds about 140,000 clones, approximately 85% seen once, with roughly 0.5% in the top ten. Specimen: PBMCs. The receptor set was obtained from a woman aged 40-49 years in good health and CMV-seronegative.

The chain recombines TRBV9 with TRBJ2-3, with 9 bases lining up with TRBD2. Germline V gives CDR1 SGDLS, CDR2 YYNGEE. The J segment lost 4 bases and the V segment lost 1 base, leaving 1 base of the junction unmatched. CDR3 length: 14 residues. The CDR3: CASSVSGRSDTQYF. In DNA form, the CDR3 reads TGTGCCAGCAGCGTAAGCGGGAGGTCAGATACGCAGTATTTT.

The CDR3 DNA is TGTGCCATCAGTGAGGCAACTAGCGGGTCCTACGAGCAGTACTTC. Translating gives CAISEATSGSYEQYF. The chain combines TRBV10-3 with TRBJ2-7, with 9 bases matching TRBD2. V was clipped by 2 bases and J by 1 base; unmatched bases: 3. The germline V gene has CDR1 ENHRY and CDR2 SYGVKD. The CDR3 consists of 15 residues.

The rearrangement uses TRBV7-8 and TRBJ2-7, with 10 bases aligning to TRBD2. The CDR3 runs 14 residues. The germline CDR1 and CDR2 sequences are SGHVS and FQNEAQ. Losses at the gene ends were 4 bases for V and 7 bases for J; bases not matched to a gene: 7. The CDR3 DNA reads as TGTGCCAGCAGCTCCGGACTAGCGGCGGGAGAGCAGTACTTC. Residues: CASSSGLAAGEQYF.

This chain uses TRBV2 with TRBJ2-5, with TRBD2 identical over 7 bases. The ends lost 5 bases at V and 11 bases at J; junction bases unmatched: 14. The CDR3 spans 14 residues. Per the germline V gene, CDR1 is SNHLY and CDR2 is FYNNEI. The CDR3 loop reads CASSQGGRTGEQYF. DNA of the CDR3: TGTGCCAGCAGTCAGGGAGGGCGGACGGGAGAGCAGTACTTC.

This chain joins TRBV29-1 and TRBJ2-5, with TRBD1 matching 7 bases. Trimming at V came to 3 bases and at J to 1 base, leaving 14 bases not matched to a gene. This CDR3 spans 17 amino acids. From germline, CDR1 is SQVTM and CDR2 ANQGSEA. This chain's CDR3 is CSVEKNRGPDSQETQYF. The CDR3 nucleotides are TGCAGCGTTGAGAAAAATAGGGGGCCTGACTCCCAAGAGACCCAGTACTTC.

The chain joins TRBV19 to TRBJ2-7; 7 nucleotides align to TRBD1. V gave up 4 bases and J gave up 3 bases; unmatched junction bases: 6. The germline CDR1 and CDR2 sequences are LNHDA and SQIVND (reference sequence). The CDR3 loop spans 14 amino acids. CDR3 sequence reads: CASSNPRDSYEQYF. The CDR3 DNA reads TGTGCCAGTAGTAACCCACGGGACAGCTACGAGCAGTACTTC.

The chain carries TRBV11-2 and TRBJ2-7; D uncertain. Germline-derived CDR1 and CDR2 are SGHAT and FQNNGV. V lost 4 bases and J lost 3, with 16 bases in between. CDR3 length: 15 amino acids. The CDR3: CASSSIGRNFYEQYF. The CDR3 nucleotides are TGTGCCAGCAGCTCGATTGGCAGGAACTTCTACGAGCAGTACTTC.

The chain employs TRBV19 and TRBJ2-1; D is possibly TRBD1 (6 bases). The CDR3 has 16 amino acids. The V and J ends lost 4 bases and 5 bases respectively, with 18 bases between them. Germline loops: CDR1 LNHDA, CDR2 SQIVND (reference sequence). The CDR3 loop reads CASSKTTGLDDNEQFF. The CDR3 region has the DNA TGTGCCAGTAGTAAAACAACAGGGCTCGATGACAATGAGCAGTTCTTC.

The rearrangement links TRBV10-2 to TRBJ2-2; 8 nucleotides match TRBD1. CDR3 length: 13 amino acids. CDR1 is WSHSY and CDR2 is SAAADI in the germline V gene. V lost 8 bases to trimming and J lost 7 bases; unmatched junction nucleotides: 6. This CDR3 is CASGRDRYGELFF. DNA for the CDR3: TGCGCCAGCGGCAGGGACAGGTACGGGGAGCTGTTTTTT.

CDR3 amino acids: CASSSWGGTGSSLAKNIQYF. Here the CDR3 DNA reads TGTGCCAGCAGTTCCTGGGGGGGGACAGGGTCTTCTTTAGCCAAAAACATTCAGTACTTC. The rearrangement links TRBV27 to TRBJ2-4, with 9 bases identical to TRBD1. With V trimmed by 4 bases and J by 0 bases, 16 bases remained unmatched. Germline V gene data show CDR1 as MNHEY and CDR2 as SMNVEV (reference sequence). This CDR3 comprises 20 residues.

CDR3: CASSLVTLREAFF. CDR3 sequence (DNA): TGTGCCAGCAGCTTAGTAACCCTGAGGGAAGCTTTCTTT. The chain links TRBV11-3 to TRBJ1-1; D gene uncertain. This CDR3 has 13 amino acids. V lost 1 base and J 8 bases, leaving 11 bases between the germline ends. Germline CDR1 is SGHNT and CDR2 is YENEEA.

The rearrangement links TRBV5-1 to TRBJ2-1; 9 nucleotides agree with TRBD1. CDR3 length: 16 amino acids. V shed 4 bases and J 6 bases; nucleotides not matched to a gene: 11. Germline V gene sequence: CDR1 SGHRS, CDR2 YFSETQ. The CDR3 sequence is CASSPTLTGGSNEQFF. The DNA for the CDR3 is TGCGCCAGCAGCCCGACCCTGACAGGGGGAAGCAATGAGCAGTTCTTC.

This clone showed up just once. This chain uses TRBV27 with TRBJ2-7, with D hard to call. This CDR3 spans 14 amino acids. V shed 3 bases and J shed 1 base, with 10 bases lying between them. In germline, CDR1 is MNHEY, CDR2 SMNVEV (reference sequence). The CDR3 nucleotides read TGTGCCAGCAGTTTTTTTCTAGGTTCCTACGAGCAGTACTTC. Amino acid sequence: CASSFFLGSYEQYF.

V gene TRBV21-1 combines with J gene TRBJ2-7; the listed D gene, TRBD2, was not tested against the DNA. TRBV21-1 is a recognized pseudogene. The CDR3 length is 10 residues. The CDR3 spells CASEGDEQYF. For the CDR3, the DNA is TGTGCCAGCGAGGGCGACGAGCAGTACTTC.

The gene calls are TRBV5-1 and TRBJ1-2; 11 bases fit TRBD1. V lost 0 bases, J lost 3 bases, and 7 bases stayed unmatched. CDR3 length: 17 amino acids. In germline, CDR1 is SGHRS, CDR2 YFSETQ. DNA for the CDR3: TGCGCCAGCAGCTTGGCCCGGACAGGGGGCGCGGACTATGGCTACACCTTC. Translation gives CASSLARTGGADYGYTF.

On this clone itself: The same CDR3 also results from other DNA sequences found in this sample. The chain is built from TRBV19 and TRBJ1-5, with a weak D call TRBD1 (5 bases). V was pared by 8 bases and J by 3 bases, with 14 bases between. The CDR3 loop spans 14 amino acids. The germline V gene has CDR1 LNHDA and CDR2 SQIVND (reference sequence). In DNA form, the CDR3 reads TGTGCCAGTCAATGGGGCCCGGCCAATCAGCCCCAGCATTTT. This sequence encodes CASQWGPANQPQHF.

The chain couples TRBV28 to TRBJ2-7; D is unresolved. In germline, CDR1 is MDHEN, CDR2 SYDVKM. The V gene lost 4 bases and the J gene lost 2 bases, with 6 bases spanning the gap. The CDR3 has 12 amino acids. The CDR3 coding sequence is TGTGCCAGCAGTTCCCAGACCTACGAGCAGTACTTC. Its translation: CASSSQTYEQYF.

The rearrangement uses TRBV11-2 and TRBJ2-7, with D unclear. Germline-derived CDR1 and CDR2 are SGHAT and FQNNGV. This CDR3 is 15 amino acids long. With 1 base removed from V and 3 bases from J, the gap between germline ends came to 13 bases. CDR3 sequence reads: CASSLVSGPNYEQYF. CDR3 nucleotides: TGTGCCAGCAGCTTAGTTTCGGGTCCCAACTACGAGCAGTACTTC.

The genes are TRBV7-9 and TRBJ1-1; 7 bases line up with TRBD1. The CDR3 is 14 residues long. Germline V CDR1 and CDR2: SEHNR, FQNEAQ (reference sequence). Trimming removed 6 bases from V and 1 base from J; junction bases left unmatched: 5. CDR3 protein: CASSLDRSNTEAFF. CDR3 in DNA: TGTGCCAGCAGTTTGGACAGGTCGAACACTGAAGCTTTCTTT.

The CDR3 nucleotides are TGTGCCAGCAGGAGAAATGAAAAACTGTTTTTT. Translation gives CASRRNEKLFF. The genes are TRBV6-5 and TRBJ1-4; D is unclear. Trimming removed 6 bases from V and 5 bases from J, with 4 bases in between. The germline gives CDR1 MNHEY, CDR2 SVGAGI. The CDR3 totals 11 residues.

Of note for this clone: A read error may account for a junction end that differs from germline. The chain recombines TRBV7-9 with TRBJ1-2; the D gene is possibly TRBD1 (6 bases). The CDR3 extends over 13 amino acids. The germline V gene has CDR1 SEHNR and CDR2 FQNEAQ (reference sequence). The CDR3 sequence: CSSSRTENYGYTF. As DNA, the CDR3 is TGTTCCAGCAGCCGGACAGAGAACTATGGCTACACCTTC. Variable domain in full (rest from reference TRBV7-9 and TRBJ1-2): DTGVSQNPRHKITKRGQNVTFRCDPISEHNRLYWYRQTLGQGPEFLTYFQNEAQLEKSRLLSDRFSAERPKGSFSTLEIQRTEQGDSAMYLCSSSRTENYGYTFGSGTRLTVV.

The chain couples TRBV7-2 to TRBJ1-4; 8 positions agree with TRBD1. This CDR3 region has 14 residues. The V and J ends lost 2 bases and 8 bases, in that order; junction bases with no gene match: 4. The germline gives CDR1 SGHTA, CDR2 FQGNSA. For the CDR3, the DNA is TGTGCCAGCAGCTTACAGGGGGCGGACGAAAAACTGTTTTTT. Translation: CASSLQGADEKLFF.

This clone occurred once. The chain combines TRBV5-1 with TRBJ2-3, with a weak D call TRBD2 (6 bases). CDR3 length equals 16 residues. Germline CDR1 reads SGHRS; CDR2 reads YFSETQ. V lost 4 bases and J lost 5, with 20 bases in between. DNA of the CDR3: TGCGCCAGCAGCCGAGGCGGGGTCGGCATAGGAGATACGCAGTATTTT. Amino acids: CASSRGGVGIGDTQYF.

The rearrangement links TRBV7-9 to TRBJ1-2; D is ambiguous. Trimming took 5 bases from V and 10 from J, leaving 17 bases between them. CDR3 length: 13 amino acids. From germline, CDR1 is SEHNR and CDR2 FQNEAQ (reference sequence). The CDR3: CASSRDYASDYTF. The CDR3 DNA reads TGTGCCAGCAGCCGCGATTACGCTAGTGACTACACCTTC.

V usage is TRBV28 and J usage is TRBJ1-5; 7 nucleotides match TRBD1. The germline V gene encodes CDR1 MDHEN and CDR2 SYDVKM. With 7 bases clipped from V and 6 bases from J, the junction kept 9 bases outside the gene matches. This CDR3 spans 14 amino acids. The CDR3 DNA sequence: TGTGCCAGCAAGCCAGGGGGGACCATTCAGCCCCAGCATTTT. Its translation is CASKPGGTIQPQHF.

The chain is built from TRBV11-3 and TRBJ1-2; possible D gene TRBD1, 5 bases. Germline values: CDR1 SGHNT, CDR2 YENEEA. Trimming pared 3 bases from V and 6 bases from J, leaving 11 bases between. The CDR3 totals 13 residues. The CDR3 reads CASSFMQGDGYTF. CDR3 in DNA: TGTGCCAGCAGCTTCATGCAGGGTGATGGCTACACCTTC.

The J gene is TRBJ2-5, the V gene TRBV11-3; TRBD2 matches 8 bases. Germline CDR1 SGHNT, CDR2 YENEEA. This CDR3 comprises 15 residues. J was trimmed by 3 bases and V by 1 base; bases with no gene match: 4. The CDR3 DNA reads as TGTGCCAGCAGCTTAGGTAGCGGGGAGGAAGAGACCCAGTACTTC. Translation: CASSLGSGEEETQYF.